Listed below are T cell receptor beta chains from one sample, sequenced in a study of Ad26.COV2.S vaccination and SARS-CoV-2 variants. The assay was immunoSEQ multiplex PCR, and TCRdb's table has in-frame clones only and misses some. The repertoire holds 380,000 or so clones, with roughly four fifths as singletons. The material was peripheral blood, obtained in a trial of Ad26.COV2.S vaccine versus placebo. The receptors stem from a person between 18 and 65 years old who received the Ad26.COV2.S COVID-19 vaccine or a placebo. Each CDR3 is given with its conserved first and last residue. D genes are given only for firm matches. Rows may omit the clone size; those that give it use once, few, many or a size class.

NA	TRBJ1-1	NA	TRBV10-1	CASSVSRQIMNTEAFF	TGCGCCAGCAGTGTAAGCCGACAGATCATGAACACTGAAGCTTTCTTT
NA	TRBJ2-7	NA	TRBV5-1	CASRGGPREQYF	TGCGCCAGCAGGGGGGGACCTAGGGAGCAGTACTTC
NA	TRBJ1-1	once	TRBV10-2	CASSEGWTVRNTEAFF	TGCGCCAGCAGTGAAGGATGGACAGTTCGGAACACTGAAGCTTTCTTT
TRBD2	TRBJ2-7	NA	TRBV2	CASIEGEGSYEQYF	TGTGCCAGCATTGAAGGGGAGGGCTCCTACGAGCAGTACTTC
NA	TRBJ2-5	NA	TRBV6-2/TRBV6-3	CASSYPETQYF	TGTGCCAGCAGTTATCCCGAGACCCAGTACTTC
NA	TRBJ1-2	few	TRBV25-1	CASSSRASRYTF	TGTGCCAGCAGTTCACGCGCCAGTCGCTACACCTTC
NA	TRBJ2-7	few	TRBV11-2	CASSLVPWNEQYF	TGTGCCAGCAGCTTAGTCCCATGGAACGAGCAGTACTTC
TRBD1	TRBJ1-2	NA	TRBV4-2	CASSPRTGGYGYTF	TGTGCCAGCAGCCCCCGGACAGGAGGATATGGCTACACCTTC
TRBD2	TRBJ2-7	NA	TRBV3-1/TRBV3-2	CASSPGLTSNYEQYF	TGTGCCAGCAGCCCGGGACTAACCTCTAACTACGAGCAGTACTTC
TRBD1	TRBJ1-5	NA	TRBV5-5	CASSPRTGANQPQHF	TGTGCCAGCAGCCCTAGGACAGGGGCTAATCAGCCCCAGCATTTT
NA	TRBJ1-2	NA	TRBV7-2	CASSLDRFNYGYTF	TGTGCCAGCAGCTTAGACAGGTTTAACTATGGCTACACCTTC
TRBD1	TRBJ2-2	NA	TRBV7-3	CASSLKSRDSHTGELFF	TGTGCCAGCAGCTTAAAAAGTCGGGACAGCCACACCGGGGAGCTGTTTTTT
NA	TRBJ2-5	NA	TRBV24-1	CATSDSMDSQETQYF	TGTGCCACCAGTGATTCTATGGACTCCCAAGAGACCCAGTACTTC
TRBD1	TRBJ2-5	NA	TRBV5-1	CASSSTIQGASGTQYF	TGCGCCAGCAGCTCGACTATCCAGGGGGCGAGTGGGACCCAGTACTTC
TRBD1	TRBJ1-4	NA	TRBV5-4	CASKRGPGGDEKLFF	TGTGCCAGCAAGAGGGGTCCAGGGGGCGACGAAAAACTGTTTTTT
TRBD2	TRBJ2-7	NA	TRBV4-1	CASSQEKSLGLADHEQYF	TGCGCCAGCAGCCAAGAAAAGAGCCTGGGACTAGCGGACCACGAGCAGTACTTC
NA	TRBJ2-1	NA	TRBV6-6	CASSVLEAVFNEQFF	TGTGCCAGCAGTGTACTAGAAGCTGTATTCAATGAGCAGTTCTTC
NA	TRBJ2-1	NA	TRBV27	CASSLERLGGNEQFF	TGTGCCAGCAGTCTCGAACGTTTAGGGGGCAATGAGCAGTTCTTC
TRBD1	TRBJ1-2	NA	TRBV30	CAWALTGEASGYTF	TGTGCCTGGGCCCTTACAGGGGAGGCTAGTGGCTACACCTTC
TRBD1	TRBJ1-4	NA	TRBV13	CASSLTGADGKLFF	TGTGCCAGCAGCTTGACAGGGGCGGACGGAAAACTGTTTTTT
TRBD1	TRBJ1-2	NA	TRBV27	CASSYGTAYGYTF	TGTGCCAGCAGTTACGGGACAGCCTATGGCTACACCTTC
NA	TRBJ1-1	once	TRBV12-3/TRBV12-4	CASSLWAAEAFF	TGTGCCAGCAGTTTATGGGCGGCTGAAGCTTTCTTT
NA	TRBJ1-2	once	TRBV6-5	CASGGGLGVYGYTF	TGTGCCAGCGGGGGCGGGCTGGGGGTCTATGGCTACACCTTC
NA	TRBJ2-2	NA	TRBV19	CASSVGGFDGELFF	TGTGCCAGTAGTGTGGGCGGATTCGACGGGGAGCTGTTTTTT
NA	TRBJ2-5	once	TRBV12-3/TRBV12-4	CASSLGETQYF	TGTGCCAGCAGCTTAGGGGAGACCCAGTACTTC
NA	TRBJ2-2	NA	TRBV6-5	CASSFRDARSRELFF	TGTGCCAGCAGTTTCCGGGACGCCCGATCCAGGGAGCTGTTTTTT
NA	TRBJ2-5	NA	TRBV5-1	CASSQIWGNQETQYF	TGCGCCAGCAGCCAGATCTGGGGGAACCAAGAGACCCAGTACTTC
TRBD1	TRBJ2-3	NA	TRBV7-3	CASSPRGRGQGSDTQYF	TGTGCCAGCAGCCCGCGGGGTAGGGGACAGGGCTCGGATACGCAGTATTTT
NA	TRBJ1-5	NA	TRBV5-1	CASSLSGGNQPQHF	TGCGCCAGCAGCTTGAGCGGGGGCAATCAGCCCCAGCATTTT
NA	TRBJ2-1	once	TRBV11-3	CASSLGPNEQFF	TGTGCCAGCAGCTTAGGCCCCAATGAGCAGTTCTTC
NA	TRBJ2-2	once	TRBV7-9	CASSPFTGELFF	TGTGCCAGCAGCCCTTTTACCGGGGAGCTGTTTTTT
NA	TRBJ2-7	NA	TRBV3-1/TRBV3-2	CASSHSINYEQYF	TGTGCCAGCAGCCATAGTATTAACTACGAGCAGTACTTC
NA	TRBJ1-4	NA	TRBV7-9	CASSLERVHGEKLFF	TGTGCCAGCAGCCTGGAGAGGGTGCACGGGGAAAAACTGTTTTTT
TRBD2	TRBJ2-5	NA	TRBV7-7	CASSGGLAGGGETQYF	TGTGCCAGCAGCGGAGGACTAGCGGGGGGTGGAGAGACCCAGTACTTC
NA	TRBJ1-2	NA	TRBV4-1	CASRQPLGALGGYTF	TGCGCCAGCAGGCAACCGTTGGGGGCCCTAGGCGGCTACACCTTC
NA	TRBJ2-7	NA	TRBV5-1	CASSEAYEQYF	TGCGCCAGCAGCGAGGCATACGAGCAGTACTTC
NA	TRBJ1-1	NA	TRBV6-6	CASRVQGWGDTEAFF	TGTGCCAGCAGGGTTCAGGGTTGGGGGGACACTGAAGCTTTCTTT
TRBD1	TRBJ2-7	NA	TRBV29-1	CSAFGDRSSYEQYF	TGCAGCGCTTTTGGGGACAGGAGCTCCTACGAGCAGTACTTC
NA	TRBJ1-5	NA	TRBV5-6	CATMTVNSNQPQHF	TGTGCCACCATGACAGTCAATAGCAATCAGCCCCAGCATTTT
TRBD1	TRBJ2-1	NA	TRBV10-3	CAISEDRVEFF	TGTGCCATCAGTGAGGACAGGGTAGAGTTCTTC